The clone carrying this T cell receptor beta chain was counted at least ten times. Amplified regions were TCR beta CDR3 sequences from RNA transcripts. An initial round of RT-PCR targeting the TCR CDR3 relied on the HTBI primer set. MiXCR, applied by TCRdb to the multiplex PCR reads, yields one record per CDR3 protein. This sample has 500,000 to 550,000 distinct CDR3 sequences, with roughly 20% found just once. The sample comes from a study of T cells in Graves' hyperthyroidism and ophthalmopathy. The CDR3 length is 15 residues. V was cut by 1 base and J by 0 bases, with 9 bases left in between. The germline V gene encodes CDR1 MGHDK and CDR2 SYGVNS. Diagnosis relied on clinical symptoms, serum thyroxine and TRAb, thyroid ultrasound and orbital computed tomography.

Sequencing was carried out using blood. The source of this sequence is a man younger than 35 with Graves' hyperthyroidism. The chain carries TRBV25-1 and TRBJ1-1; possible D gene TRBD1, 5 bases. This CDR3 reads CASSESWGLNTEAFF. CDR3 DNA: TGTGCCAGCAGTGAATCGTGGGGGTTGAACACTGAAGCTTTCTTT.